Listed below are T cell receptor beta chains from one sample, sequenced in a study of CD8+CD57+ T cells in acquired aplastic anemia. TCRdb reprocessed the reads with MiXCR, giving one entry per CDR3 protein. The sample lists around 200,000 distinct CDR3 sequences; roughly 45% were seen once. The source material was sorted CD4+, CD8+, or CD8+CD57+ T cells (not recorded which) from PBMCs. Receptor source: a human donor with aplastic anemia. CDR3s include the opening cysteine and the closing phenylalanine or tryptophan. The order of the fields is J gene, D gene, V gene, clone size, CDR3 protein, CDR3 DNA. A D gene is named only where the DNA matches it firmly. Clone size appears in some rows only: once, few, many, or a class for an expanded clone.

TRBJ2-5 | . | TRBV10-1 | . | CASSESAWGSQETQYF | TGCGCCAGCAGTGAGTCGGCGTGGGGGAGCCAAGAGACCCAGTACTTC
TRBJ2-3 | . | TRBV25-1 | . | CASSDAGAGNHRDTQYF | TGTGCCAGCAGTGACGCCGGGGCGGGGAACCACAGGGATACGCAGTATTTT
TRBJ2-1 | . | TRBV2 | . | CASSEDRLVNEQFF | TGTGCCAGCAGTGAAGACAGGTTAGTCAATGAGCAGTTCTTC
TRBJ2-7 | . | TRBV19 | . | CASKEVADDEQYF | TGTGCCAGTAAGGAGGTAGCCGACGACGAGCAGTACTTC
TRBJ1-2 | TRBD1 | TRBV20-1 | . | CSAKDHRGVHGYTF | TGCAGTGCGAAAGATCACAGGGGCGTACATGGCTACACCTTC
TRBJ1-1 | . | TRBV20-1 | many | CSAGGTLTMVTNTEAFF | TGCAGTGCTGGAGGGACATTGACAATGGTAACGAACACTGAAGCTTTCTTT
TRBJ2-3 | TRBD2 | TRBV9 | many | CASSAGLAGTDTQYF | TGTGCCAGCAGCGCGGGACTAGCCGGCACAGATACGCAGTATTTT
TRBJ1-2 | TRBD1 | TRBV14 | . | CASSFYRGYGYTF | TGTGCCAGCAGTTTCTACAGGGGCTATGGCTACACCTTC
TRBJ1-5 | . | TRBV2 | . | CASSYENQPQHF | TGTGCCAGCAGTTATGAGAATCAGCCCCAGCATTTT
TRBJ2-5 | TRBD2 | TRBV2 | . | CASSHRTSGGDEQYF | TGTGCCAGCAGCCATAGGACTAGCGGGGGGGATGAGCAGTACTTC
TRBJ2-3 | . | TRBV20-1 | many | CSAARDGRPDTQYF | TGCAGTGCTGCAAGGGACGGCCGTCCAGATACGCAGTATTTT
TRBJ1-2 | . | TRBV11-2 | many | CASSLEQVKGGYTF | TGTGCCAGCAGCTTAGAGCAGGTGAAGGGTGGCTACACCTTC
TRBJ1-2 | TRBD1 | TRBV6-5 | many | CASRKGQRDGYTF | TGTGCCAGCAGAAAGGGACAGCGGGATGGCTACACCTTC
TRBJ1-1 | TRBD1 | TRBV10-1 | . | CASKFDRGNTEAFF | TGCGCCAGCAAGTTCGACAGGGGGAACACTGAAGCTTTCTTT
TRBJ1-4 | . | TRBV6-2/TRBV6-3 | . | CASSTRAPNEKLFF | TGTGCCAGCAGTACCCGGGCCCCTAATGAAAAACTGTTTTTT
TRBJ1-6 | TRBD1 | TRBV20-1 | . | CSASSPPTGEYNSPLHF | TGCAGTGCCAGCAGCCCTCCGACAGGGGAGTATAATTCACCCCTCCACTTT
TRBJ1-3 | . | TRBV6-5 | many | CASSYTPSSGQRNTIYF | TGTGCCAGCAGTTATACTCCGTCCTCGGGGCAGCGGAACACCATATATTTT
TRBJ1-6 | . | TRBV15 | . | CATRRINSPLHF | TGTGCCACCAGGAGGATCAATTCACCCCTCCACTTT
TRBJ1-5 | . | TRBV6-5 | . | CASSSDGSNQPQHF | TGTGCCAGCAGTTCGGACGGTAGCAATCAGCCCCAGCATTTT
TRBJ1-5 | . | TRBV30 | many | CAWGDGSNQPQHF | TGTGCCTGGGGAGACGGTAGCAATCAGCCCCAGCATTTT
TRBJ2-5 | . | TRBV19 | . | CASSIYGRKQETQYF | TGTGCCAGTAGTATCTATGGCAGGAAGCAAGAGACCCAGTACTTC
TRBJ2-1 | TRBD1 | TRBV20-1 | . | CSARAGTGDYNEQFF | TGCAGTGCTAGGGCCGGGACAGGGGACTACAATGAGCAGTTCTTC
TRBJ1-2 | TRBD1 | TRBV29-1 | . | CSDEATGGPGYTF | TGCAGCGATGAGGCGACAGGGGGCCCTGGCTACACCTTC
TRBJ2-7 | . | TRBV20-1 | . | CSARDGTAGLAEQYF | TGCAGTGCTAGAGATGGCACAGCTGGTTTGGCCGAGCAGTACTTC
TRBJ1-6 | . | TRBV12-5 | . | CASAPGGRGSPLHF | TGTGCTAGTGCCCCCGGGGGCAGAGGTTCACCCCTCCACTTT
TRBJ2-7 | TRBD1 | TRBV7-8 | . | CASSFRDRGKYEQYF | TGTGCCAGCAGCTTCCGGGACAGGGGTAAATACGAGCAGTACTTC
TRBJ1-1 | . | TRBV12-5 | few | CASGLVAGQLNTEAFF | TGTGCTAGTGGTTTGGTAGCGGGACAATTGAACACTGAAGCTTTCTTT
TRBJ1-6 | . | TRBV5-1 | many | CASSPETGNSPLHF | TGCGCCAGCAGCCCGGAGACGGGAAATTCACCCCTCCACTTT
TRBJ1-3 | . | TRBV12-3/TRBV12-4 | . | CASTTGISGNTIYF | TGTGCCAGCACCACGGGGATCTCCGGAAACACCATATATTTT
TRBJ2-3 | . | TRBV5-1 | many | CASRIGGYSTDTQYF | TGCGCCAGCAGGATCGGCGGGTATAGCACAGATACGCAGTATTTT
TRBJ2-7 | . | TRBV29-1 | many | CSFYEQYF | TGCAGCTTCTACGAGCAGTACTTC
TRBJ2-7 | TRBD2 | TRBV20-1 | many | CSAAASGESYEQYF | TGCAGTGCTGCCGCTAGCGGGGAGTCCTACGAGCAGTACTTC
TRBJ2-7 | TRBD1 | TRBV20-1 | few | CSARKGGTGINEQYF | TGCAGTGCTAGAAAAGGGGGGACAGGGATTAACGAGCAGTACTTC
TRBJ2-1 | . | TRBV9 | . | CASSGSGWGDNEQFF | TGTGCCAGCAGCGGTAGCGGCTGGGGAGACAATGAGCAGTTCTTC
TRBJ1-6 | . | TRBV10-2 | . | CASSESTHSPLHF | TGCGCCAGCAGTGAGTCGACTCATTCACCCCTCCACTTT
TRBJ1-1 | TRBD1 | TRBV12-3/TRBV12-4 | . | CASDGQGSTEAFF | TGTGCTAGTGACGGACAGGGATCCACTGAAGCTTTCTTT
TRBJ2-7 | . | TRBV4-3 | . | CASNGPEFSYEQYF | TGCGCGAGCAACGGGCCCGAATTTTCCTACGAGCAGTACTTC
TRBJ1-5 | . | TRBV2 | . | CASQSDSNQPQHF | TGTGCCTCCCAGTCGGATAGCAATCAGCCCCAGCATTTT
TRBJ1-2 | . | TRBV7-2 | . | CASRSEGNYGYTF | TGTGCCAGCAGGTCGGAGGGGAACTATGGCTACACCTTC